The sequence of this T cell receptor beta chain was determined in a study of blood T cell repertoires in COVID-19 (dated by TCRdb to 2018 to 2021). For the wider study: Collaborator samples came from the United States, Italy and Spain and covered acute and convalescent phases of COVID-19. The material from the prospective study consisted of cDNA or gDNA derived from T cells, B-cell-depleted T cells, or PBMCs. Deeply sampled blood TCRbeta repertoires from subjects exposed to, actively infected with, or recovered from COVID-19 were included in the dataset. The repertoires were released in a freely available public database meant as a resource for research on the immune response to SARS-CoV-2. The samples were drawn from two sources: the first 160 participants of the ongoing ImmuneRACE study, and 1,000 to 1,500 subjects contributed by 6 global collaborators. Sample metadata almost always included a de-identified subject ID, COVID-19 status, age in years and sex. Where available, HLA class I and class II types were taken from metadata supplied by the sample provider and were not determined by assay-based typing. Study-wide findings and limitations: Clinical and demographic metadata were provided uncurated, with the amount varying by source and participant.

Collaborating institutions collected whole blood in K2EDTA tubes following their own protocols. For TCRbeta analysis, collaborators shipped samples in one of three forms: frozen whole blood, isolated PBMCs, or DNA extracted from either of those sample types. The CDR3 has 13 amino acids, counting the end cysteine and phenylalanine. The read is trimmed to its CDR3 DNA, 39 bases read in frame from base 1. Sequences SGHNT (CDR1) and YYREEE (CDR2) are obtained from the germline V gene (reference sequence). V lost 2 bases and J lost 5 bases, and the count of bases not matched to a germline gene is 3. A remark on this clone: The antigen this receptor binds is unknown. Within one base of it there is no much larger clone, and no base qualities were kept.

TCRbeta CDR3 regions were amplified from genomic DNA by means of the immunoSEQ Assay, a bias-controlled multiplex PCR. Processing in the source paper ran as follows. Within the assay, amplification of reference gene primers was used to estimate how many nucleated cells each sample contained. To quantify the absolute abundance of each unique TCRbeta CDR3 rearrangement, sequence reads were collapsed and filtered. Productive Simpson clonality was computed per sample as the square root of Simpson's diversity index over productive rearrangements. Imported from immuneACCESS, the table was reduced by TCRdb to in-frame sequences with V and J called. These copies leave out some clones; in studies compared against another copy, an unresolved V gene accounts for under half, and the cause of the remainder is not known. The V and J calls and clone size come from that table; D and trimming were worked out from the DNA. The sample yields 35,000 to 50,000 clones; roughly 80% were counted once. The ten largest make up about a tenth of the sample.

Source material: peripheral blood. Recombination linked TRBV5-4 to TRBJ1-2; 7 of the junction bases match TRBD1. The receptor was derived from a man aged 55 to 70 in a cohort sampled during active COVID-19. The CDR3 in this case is CASSLQQGYGYTF. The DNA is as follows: TGTGCCAGCAGCTTACAACAGGGGTATGGCTACACCTTC.